This TCR beta chain was found in a study of T cell repertoires in cytomegalovirus infection. In regard to this clonotype: Its antigen is not known.

Germline V gene sequence: CDR1 SNHLY, CDR2 FYNNEI. This CDR3 comprises 19 residues. Trimming shortened V by 7 bases and J by 2 bases, and 28 bases separated the two germline ends. General study results and limits: HLA-C-restricted CMV-specific TCR beta clonotypes prevailed in the ex vivo response.

In TCRdb, the reads were re-called with MiXCR into one record per CDR3 protein. The sample has around 78,000 distinct CDR3 sequences; 35% to 45% are singletons. The sequencing used CD8+ T cells from cultured PBMCs, collected from culture after CMV antigen stimulation. This chain links TRBV2 with TRBJ2-3, with D tentatively TRBD1 or TRBD2 (8 bases each). The TCR comes from a human donor in good health (CMV status not recorded). Some clones in this sample may be carry-over from other donors' samples. The DNA of the CDR3 is TGTGCCAGCAACGGACAGGGCTTACCGGGAGGGACGACCACAGATACGCAGTATTTT. Translating it yields CASNGQGLPGGTTTDTQYF.